This T cell receptor beta chain appears in the sequencing data of a study of cytomegalovirus exposure and HLA in healthy donors. At the level of the study: Of all 400 or so donors who were genotyped, roughly 85% belonged to the Caucasian-associated ancestry cluster. Study results and limitations: The study put 150 or so TCR beta chains on its list as cytomegalovirus-associated. Later work associated fewer than 20,000 TCR beta sequences with HLA alleles at 0.05 false discovery rate.

Trimming took 5 bases from V and 4 from J, leaving 14 bases between them. The CDR3 length is 14 residues. From germline, CDR1 is SGHTA and CDR2 FQGNSA. About this clone: The antigen is not known.

This PCR relied on a set of 60 Vbeta primers and 13 Jbeta primers. TCRdb's copy holds only in-frame clones and misses some; the assay was immunoSEQ multiplex PCR. Of approximately 97,000 clones in the sample, around three quarters are singletons; the top ten hold less than 3.5%. The sequenced sample consisted of PBMCs. This receptor was identified in a male donor in good health and CMV-seropositive. The chain uses TRBV7-2 and TRBJ1-1, with a possible D match to TRBD1 (5 bases). The CDR3 loop is CASSPGTPGTEAFF. The CDR3 DNA reads TGTGCCAGCAGCCCCGGGACTCCGGGCACTGAAGCTTTCTTT.